This record concerns one TCR beta chain sequence. The CDR3 length is 15 residues. The V gene end was trimmed by 4 bases and the J gene end by 2 bases; junction bases not matched to a gene: 7. Germline V gene sequence: CDR1 SQVTM, CDR2 ANQGSEA. TCRdb keeps only in-frame clones here, not all; method: immunoSEQ multiplex PCR. Of approximately 120,000 clones listed, 90% are singletons. This sample was taken from a study of control samples from healthy donors and cancer patients. Sequencing used blood. The rearrangement links TRBV29-1 to TRBJ2-1; 8 nucleotides match TRBD1. This clonotype was sampled from a human donor in good health. The donor label of this sample is uncertain. The CDR3 nucleotides are TGCAGCGTTGGTGGTCAGGGGGCCCCCTACAATGAGCAGTTCTTC. As protein: CSVGGQGAPYNEQFF.